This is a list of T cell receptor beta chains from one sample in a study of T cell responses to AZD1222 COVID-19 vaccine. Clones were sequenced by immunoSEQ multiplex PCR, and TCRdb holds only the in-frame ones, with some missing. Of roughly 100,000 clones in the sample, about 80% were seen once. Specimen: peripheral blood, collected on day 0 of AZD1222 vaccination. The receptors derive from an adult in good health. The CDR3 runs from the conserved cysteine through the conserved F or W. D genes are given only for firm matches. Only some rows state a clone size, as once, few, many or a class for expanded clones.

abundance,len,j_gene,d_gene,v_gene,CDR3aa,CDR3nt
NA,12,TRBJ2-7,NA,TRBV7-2,CASGLDYYEQYF,TGTGCCAGCGGATTGGACTACTACGAGCAGTACTTC
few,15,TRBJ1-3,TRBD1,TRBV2,CASSVGQGPGNTIYF,TGTGCCAGCAGTGTGGGACAGGGGCCAGGAAACACCATATATTTT
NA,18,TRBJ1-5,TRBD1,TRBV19,CASSTPTGGPYSNQPQHF,TGTGCCAGTAGTACGCCGACAGGGGGCCCCTATAGCAATCAGCCCCAGCATTTT
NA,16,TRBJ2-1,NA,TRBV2,CASSPMVLVGYNEQFF,TGTGCCAGCAGCCCCATGGTTCTAGTGGGCTACAATGAGCAGTTCTTC
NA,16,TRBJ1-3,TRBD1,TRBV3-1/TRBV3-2,CASSQLQGVSGNTIYF,TGTGCCAGCAGCCAACTCCAGGGGGTCTCTGGAAACACCATATATTTT
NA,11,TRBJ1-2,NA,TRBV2,CASSAGRAYTF,TGTGCCAGCAGCGCTGGACGGGCCTACACCTTC
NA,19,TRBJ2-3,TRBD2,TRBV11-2,CASSPPPGRLAGLTDTQYF,TGTGCCAGCAGCCCACCCCCCGGTAGGCTAGCGGGGCTTACAGATACGCAGTATTTT
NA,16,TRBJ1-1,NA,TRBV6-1,CASSELGRVRNTEAFF,TGTGCCAGCAGTGAATTGGGCAGGGTCAGGAACACTGAAGCTTTCTTT
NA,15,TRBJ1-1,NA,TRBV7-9,CASSLDGALNTEAFF,TGTGCCAGCAGCTTAGATGGGGCGCTGAACACTGAAGCTTTCTTT
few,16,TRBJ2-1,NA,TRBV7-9,CASSLDLSPPAGSKFF,TGTGCCAGCAGCTTAGATCTCAGCCCCCCGGCGGGGAGTAAGTTCTTC
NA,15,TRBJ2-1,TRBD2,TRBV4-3,CASSQDAGGWAEQFF,TGCGCCAGCAGCCAAGACGCGGGGGGATGGGCTGAGCAGTTCTTC
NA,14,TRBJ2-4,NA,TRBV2,CASGWQLAKNIQYF,TGTGCCAGCGGGTGGCAACTAGCCAAAAACATTCAGTACTTC
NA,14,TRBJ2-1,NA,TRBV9,CASSVTGDLDEQFF,TGTGCCAGCAGCGTAACGGGGGATTTAGATGAGCAGTTCTTC
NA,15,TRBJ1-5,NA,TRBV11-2,CASSSGVGSGQPQHF,TGTGCCAGCAGCTCTGGAGTAGGTTCTGGGCAGCCCCAGCATTTT
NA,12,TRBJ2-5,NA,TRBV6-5,CATRPFQETQYF,TGTGCCACCAGACCTTTCCAAGAGACCCAGTACTTC
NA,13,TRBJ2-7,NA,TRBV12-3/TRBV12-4,CASSFAGSYEQYF,TGTGCCAGCAGTTTTGCAGGATCCTACGAGCAGTACTTC
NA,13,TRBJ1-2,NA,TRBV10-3,CAITGDHNYGYTF,TGTGCCATCACAGGGGACCACAACTATGGCTACACCTTC
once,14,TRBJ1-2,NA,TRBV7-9,CASSPRGPAYGYTF,TGTGCCAGCAGCCCAAGGGGCCCCGCTTATGGCTACACCTTC
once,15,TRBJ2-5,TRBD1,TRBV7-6,CASSLASRGKETQYF,TGTGCCAGCAGCTTAGCGTCCAGGGGGAAAGAGACCCAGTACTTC
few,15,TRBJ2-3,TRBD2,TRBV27,CASSLSTGTSATQYF,TGTGCCAGCAGTTTATCCACCGGGACTAGCGCCACGCAGTATTTT
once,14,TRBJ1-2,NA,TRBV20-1,CSASSSGEMGGYTF,TGCAGTGCTAGTAGTTCCGGGGAGATGGGTGGCTACACCTTC
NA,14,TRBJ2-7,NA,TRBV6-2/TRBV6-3,CASSYAQMGYEQYF,TGTGCCAGCAGTTACGCACAGATGGGCTACGAGCAGTACTTC
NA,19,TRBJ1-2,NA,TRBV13,CASSSYPSGARVFNYGYTF,TGTGCCAGCAGCTCATACCCCTCGGGGGCGCGGGTGTTTAACTATGGCTACACCTTC
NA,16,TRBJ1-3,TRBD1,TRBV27,CASSRTGGRAGNTIYF,TGTGCCAGCAGTCGGACAGGGGGTAGGGCTGGAAACACCATATATTTT
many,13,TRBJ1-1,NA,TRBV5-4,CASSFSSNTEAFF,TGTGCCAGCAGCTTTAGCAGTAACACTGAAGCTTTCTTT
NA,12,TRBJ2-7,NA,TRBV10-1,CASSDRSYEQYF,TGCGCCAGCAGCGACAGATCCTACGAGCAGTACTTC
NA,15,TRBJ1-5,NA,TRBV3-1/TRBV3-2,CASSPRGSVGQPQHF,TGTGCCAGCAGCCCACGGGGGTCGGTGGGTCAGCCCCAGCATTTT
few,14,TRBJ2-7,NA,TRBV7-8,CASSLGPTAYEQYF,TGTGCCAGCAGCTTAGGCCCCACTGCCTACGAGCAGTACTTC
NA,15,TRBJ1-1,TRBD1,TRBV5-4,CASTTYQGADTEAFF,TGTGCCAGCACCACGTATCAGGGGGCTGACACTGAAGCTTTCTTT
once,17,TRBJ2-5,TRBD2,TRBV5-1,CASSLEPSGEVGETQYF,TGCGCCAGCAGCTTGGAGCCTAGCGGGGAAGTGGGAGAGACCCAGTACTTC
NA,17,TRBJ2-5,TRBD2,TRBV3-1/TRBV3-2,CASTPLGGGANRKTQYF,TGTGCCAGCACCCCTCTTGGCGGGGGGGCCAATAGGAAGACCCAGTACTTC
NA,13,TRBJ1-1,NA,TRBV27,CASSLRGAAEAFF,TGTGCCAGCAGTTTGCGGGGGGCAGCTGAAGCTTTCTTT